This T cell receptor beta chain comes out of a study of technical replicates of blood from a handful of donors. Clones were read by immunoSEQ multiplex PCR, and TCRdb kept only the in-frame ones, dropping some. The sample includes 56,000 or so clones, about 95% seen only once; the top ten take just over 3%. CDR1 and CDR2 (germline): SNHLY, FYNNEI. After removal of 6 bases from V and 8 bases from J, the junction contained 10 bases not matched to a gene. The CDR3 has 15 amino acids. The receptor was isolated from a human donor in good health. Some clones in this sample may be carry-over from other donors' samples. Sequenced sample: PBMCs. J is TRBJ2-3 and V is TRBV2; 11 nucleotides align to TRBD2. The CDR3 here is CASSQGSGRASTQYF. CDR3 DNA: TGTGCCAGCAGCCAGGGTAGCGGGAGGGCCAGTACGCAGTATTTT.